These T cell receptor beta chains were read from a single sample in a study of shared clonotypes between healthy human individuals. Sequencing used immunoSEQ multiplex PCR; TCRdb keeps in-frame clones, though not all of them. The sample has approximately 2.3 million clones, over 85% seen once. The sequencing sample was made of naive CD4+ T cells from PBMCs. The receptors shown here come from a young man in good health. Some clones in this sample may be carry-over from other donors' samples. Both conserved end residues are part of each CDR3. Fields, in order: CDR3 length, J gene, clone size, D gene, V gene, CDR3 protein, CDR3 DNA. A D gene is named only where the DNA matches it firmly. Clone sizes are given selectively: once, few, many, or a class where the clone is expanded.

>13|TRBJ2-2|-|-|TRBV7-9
CASSLRTAGELFF
TGTGCCAGCAGCTTAAGGACCGCCGGGGAGCTGTTTTTT
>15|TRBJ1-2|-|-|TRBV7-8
CASSSLRSQTYGYTF
TGTGCCAGCAGCTCCCTACGCAGCCAAACCTATGGCTACACCTTC
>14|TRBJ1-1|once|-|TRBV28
CASSLVGLNTEAFF
TGTGCCAGCAGTTTAGTCGGCCTGAACACTGAAGCTTTCTTT
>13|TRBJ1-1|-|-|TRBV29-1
CSAAGQSNTEAFF
TGCAGCGCCGCCGGACAATCAAACACTGAAGCTTTCTTT
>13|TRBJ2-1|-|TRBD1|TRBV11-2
CASSPSGQNEQFF
TGTGCCAGCAGCCCTTCGGGACAGAATGAGCAGTTCTTC
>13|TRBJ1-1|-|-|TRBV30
CAWSNLPQTEAFF
TGTGCCTGGAGTAACCTTCCGCAAACTGAAGCTTTCTTT
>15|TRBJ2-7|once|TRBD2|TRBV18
CASSLSGTGSYEQYF
TGTGCCAGCTCACTAAGCGGGACCGGCTCCTACGAGCAGTACTTC
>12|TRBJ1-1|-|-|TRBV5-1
CASRQGYTEAFF
TGCGCCAGCAGGCAGGGGTACACTGAAGCTTTCTTT
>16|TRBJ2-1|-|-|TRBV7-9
CASSLVQAGRRNEQFF
TGTGCCAGCAGCTTAGTCCAGGCGGGCCGACGCAATGAGCAGTTCTTC
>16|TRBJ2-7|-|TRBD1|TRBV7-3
CASSSLDRVRSYEQYF
TGTGCCAGCAGCTCCCTGGACAGGGTAAGATCCTACGAGCAGTACTTC
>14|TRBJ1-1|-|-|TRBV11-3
CASSLGVRNTEAFF
TGTGCCAGCAGCTTAGGTGTGAGGAACACTGAAGCTTTCTTT
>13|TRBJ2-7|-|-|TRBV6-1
CASMVGGPYEQYF
TGTGCCAGCATGGTCGGCGGCCCCTACGAGCAGTACTTC
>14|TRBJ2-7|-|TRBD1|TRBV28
CASSSPTGLYEQYF
TGTGCCAGCAGTTCCCCGACAGGGCTGTACGAGCAGTACTTC
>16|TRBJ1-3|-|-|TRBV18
CASSPFGPSSGNTIYF
TGTGCCAGCTCACCATTCGGGCCCAGCTCTGGAAACACCATATATTTT
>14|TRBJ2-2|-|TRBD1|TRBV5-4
CASSLVQGTGELFF
TGTGCCAGCAGCTTGGTACAGGGGACCGGGGAGCTGTTTTTT
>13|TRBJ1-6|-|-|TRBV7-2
CASSITGFSPLHF
TGTGCCAGCAGCATTACAGGGTTCTCACCCCTCCACTTT
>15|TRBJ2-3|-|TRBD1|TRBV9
CASSARQGSTDTQYF
TGTGCCAGCAGCGCGAGACAGGGTAGCACAGATACGCAGTATTTT
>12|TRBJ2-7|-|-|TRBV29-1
CSDETGTYEQYF
TGCAGCGATGAGACAGGAACCTACGAGCAGTACTTC
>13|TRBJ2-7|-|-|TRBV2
CASSAPLRREQYF
TGTGCCAGCAGCGCACCACTGAGGCGGGAGCAGTACTTC
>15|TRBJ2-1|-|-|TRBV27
CASRKDNLPYNEQFF
TGTGCCAGCAGGAAGGACAATCTTCCCTACAATGAGCAGTTCTTC
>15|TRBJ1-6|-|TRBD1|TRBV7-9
CASSPLGQGGGPLHF
TGTGCCAGCAGCCCCCTTGGACAGGGTGGTGGACCCCTCCACTTT
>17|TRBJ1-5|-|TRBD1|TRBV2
CASNLVPGQNSNQPQHF
TGTGCCAGCAACCTCGTTCCGGGACAGAATAGCAATCAGCCCCAGCATTTT
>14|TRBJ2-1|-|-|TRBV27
CASSLNFYYNEQFF
TGTGCCAGCAGCCTAAACTTCTACTACAATGAGCAGTTCTTC
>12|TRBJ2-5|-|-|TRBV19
CASSTQQETQYF
TGTGCCAGTAGTACGCAACAAGAGACCCAGTACTTC
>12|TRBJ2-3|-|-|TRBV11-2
CASSSSLDTQYF
TGTGCCAGCAGCTCATCATTAGATACGCAGTATTTT
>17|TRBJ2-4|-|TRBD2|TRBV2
CASSAQPGTSSKNIQYF
TGTGCCAGCAGTGCTCAACCCGGGACTAGCAGCAAAAACATTCAGTACTTC
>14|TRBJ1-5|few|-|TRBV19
CASSIDRGNQPQHF
TGTGCCAGTAGTATAGACAGGGGCAATCAGCCCCAGCATTTT
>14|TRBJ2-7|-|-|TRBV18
CASSPKDSSYEQYF
TGTGCCAGCTCACCTAAGGATTCCTCCTACGAGCAGTACTTC
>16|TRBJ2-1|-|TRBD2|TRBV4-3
CASSQDPGTSGNEQFF
TGCGCCAGCAGCCAAGACCCAGGGACTAGCGGCAATGAGCAGTTCTTC
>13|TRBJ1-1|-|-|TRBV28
CASSSHDHTEAFF
TGTGCCAGCAGTTCTCACGACCACACTGAAGCTTTCTTT
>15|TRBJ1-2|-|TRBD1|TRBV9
CASSPQGQGGYGYTF
TGTGCCAGCAGCCCTCAGGGGCAGGGGGGCTATGGCTACACCTTC
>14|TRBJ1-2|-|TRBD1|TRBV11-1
CASSLQRTGNGYTF
TGTGCCAGCAGCTTACAAAGGACAGGGAATGGCTACACCTTC
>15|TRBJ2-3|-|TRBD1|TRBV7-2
CASSFRQGNPDTQYF
TGTGCCAGCAGCTTTAGACAGGGGAATCCAGATACGCAGTATTTT
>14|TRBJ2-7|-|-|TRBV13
CASSLARMEAEQYF
TGTGCCAGCAGCTTAGCCCGGATGGAGGCCGAGCAGTACTTC
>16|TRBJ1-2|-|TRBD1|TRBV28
CASSFPVGTGLYGYTF
TGTGCCAGCAGTTTTCCCGTAGGGACAGGGCTCTATGGCTACACCTTC
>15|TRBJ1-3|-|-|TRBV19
CASSSLGGRGNTIYF
TGTGCCAGTAGTTCCCTCGGGGGCCGGGGAAACACCATATATTTT
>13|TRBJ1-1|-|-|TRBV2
CASSEGINTEAFF
TGTGCCAGCAGTGAAGGTATAAACACTGAAGCTTTCTTT
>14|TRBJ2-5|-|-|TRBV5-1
CASVLDRRKETQYF
TGCGCCAGCGTCCTCGACAGACGAAAAGAGACCCAGTACTTC
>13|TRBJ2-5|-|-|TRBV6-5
CASSYQSEETQYF
TGTGCCAGCAGTTACCAAAGTGAAGAGACCCAGTACTTC
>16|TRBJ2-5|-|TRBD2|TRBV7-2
CASSLGLAGPQETQYF
TGTGCCAGCAGCTTAGGACTAGCGGGGCCCCAAGAGACCCAGTACTTC
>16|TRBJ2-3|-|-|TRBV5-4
CASSPSLREKADTQYF
TGTGCCAGCAGTCCCAGCTTACGGGAGAAGGCAGATACGCAGTATTTT
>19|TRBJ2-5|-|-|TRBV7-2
CASSPLGGGNAKYQETQYF
TGTGCCAGCAGCCCGCTGGGGGGCGGGAACGCCAAGTACCAAGAGACCCAGTACTTC
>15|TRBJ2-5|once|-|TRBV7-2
CASSLVGWTAETQYF
TGTGCCAGCAGCTTAGTTGGCTGGACCGCTGAGACCCAGTACTTC
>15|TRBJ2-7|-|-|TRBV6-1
CASSVPWDGYYEQYF
TGTGCCAGCAGTGTCCCCTGGGACGGATACTACGAGCAGTACTTC
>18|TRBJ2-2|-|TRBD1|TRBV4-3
CASSQDLGPGQARRELFF
TGCGCCAGCAGCCAAGATTTAGGTCCGGGACAGGCTCGGAGGGAGCTGTTTTTT
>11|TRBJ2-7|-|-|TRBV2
CASRIIDEQYF
TGTGCCAGCAGAATCATCGACGAGCAGTACTTC
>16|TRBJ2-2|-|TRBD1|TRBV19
CASSALTGPNTGELFF
TGTGCCAGTAGTGCATTGACAGGGCCGAACACCGGGGAGCTGTTTTTT
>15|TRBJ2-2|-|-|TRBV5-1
CASSLVIGDWRELFF
TGCGCCAGCAGCTTGGTAATCGGGGATTGGCGGGAGCTGTTTTTT
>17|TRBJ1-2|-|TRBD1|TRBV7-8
CASSLGDLRTGANGYTF
TGTGCCAGCAGCTTAGGGGACCTGAGGACAGGGGCTAATGGCTACACCTTC
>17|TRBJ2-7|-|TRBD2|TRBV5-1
CASSLAGLAGGPGEQYF
TGCGCCAGCAGCTTGGCAGGACTAGCGGGAGGGCCAGGTGAGCAGTACTTC
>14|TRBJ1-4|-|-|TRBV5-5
CASSLVATNEKLFF
TGTGCCAGCAGCTTGGTTGCAACTAATGAAAAACTGTTTTTT
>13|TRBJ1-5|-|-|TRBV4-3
CASSPSGGEPQHF
TGCGCCAGCAGCCCTTCAGGCGGAGAGCCCCAGCATTTT
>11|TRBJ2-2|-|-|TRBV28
CASRTPQGLFF
TGTGCCAGCAGAACCCCCCAGGGGCTGTTTTTT
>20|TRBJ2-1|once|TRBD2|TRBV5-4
CASSPRLTSGASISYNEQFF
TGTGCCAGCAGCCCACGCCTGACTAGCGGGGCCTCGATATCCTACAATGAGCAGTTCTTC
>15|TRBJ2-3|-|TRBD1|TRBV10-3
CAISRPGGTTDTQYF
TGTGCCATCAGCAGACCAGGGGGCACCACAGATACGCAGTATTTT
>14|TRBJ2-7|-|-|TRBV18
CASSPPARSGEQYF
TGTGCCAGCTCACCACCGGCGAGGTCGGGGGAGCAGTACTTC
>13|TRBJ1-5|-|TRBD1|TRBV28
CASSRPGQDPQHF
TGTGCCAGCAGTCGTCCGGGACAGGATCCCCAGCATTTT
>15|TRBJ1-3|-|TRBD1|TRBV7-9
CASSGQGAPGNTIYF
TGTGCCAGCAGCGGACAGGGGGCTCCTGGAAACACCATATATTTT
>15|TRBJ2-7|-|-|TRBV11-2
CASSLGGVGPYEQYF
TGTGCCAGCAGCTTAGGGGGGGTAGGGCCCTACGAGCAGTACTTC